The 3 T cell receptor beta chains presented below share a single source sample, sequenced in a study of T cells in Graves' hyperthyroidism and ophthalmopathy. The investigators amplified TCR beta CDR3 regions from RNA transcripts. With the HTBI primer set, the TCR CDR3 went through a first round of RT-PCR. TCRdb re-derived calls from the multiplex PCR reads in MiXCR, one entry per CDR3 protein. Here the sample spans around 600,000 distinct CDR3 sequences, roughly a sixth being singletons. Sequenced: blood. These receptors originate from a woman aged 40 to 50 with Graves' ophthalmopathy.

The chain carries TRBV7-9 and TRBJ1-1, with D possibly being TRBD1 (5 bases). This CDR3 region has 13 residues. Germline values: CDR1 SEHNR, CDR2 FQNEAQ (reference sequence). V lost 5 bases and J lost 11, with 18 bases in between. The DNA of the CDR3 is TGTGCCAGCAGCGGTAGCAGGGAAGGGAAGGCTTTCTTT. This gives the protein CASSGSREGKAFF.

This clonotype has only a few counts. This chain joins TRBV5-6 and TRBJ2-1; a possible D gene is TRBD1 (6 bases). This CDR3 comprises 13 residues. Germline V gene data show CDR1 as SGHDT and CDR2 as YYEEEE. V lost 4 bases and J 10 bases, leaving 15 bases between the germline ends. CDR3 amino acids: CASSRDIISEQFF. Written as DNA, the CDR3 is TGTGCCAGCAGCAGGGACATAATTTCGGAGCAGTTCTTC.

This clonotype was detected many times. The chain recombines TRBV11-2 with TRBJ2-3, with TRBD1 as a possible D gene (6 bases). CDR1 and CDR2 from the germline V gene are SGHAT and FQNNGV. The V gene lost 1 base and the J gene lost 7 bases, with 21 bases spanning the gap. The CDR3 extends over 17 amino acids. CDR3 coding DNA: TGTGCCAGCAGCTTAGTCGCTGACAGGAGGCAGTCGCATACGCAGTATTTT. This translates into CASSLVADRRQSHTQYF.